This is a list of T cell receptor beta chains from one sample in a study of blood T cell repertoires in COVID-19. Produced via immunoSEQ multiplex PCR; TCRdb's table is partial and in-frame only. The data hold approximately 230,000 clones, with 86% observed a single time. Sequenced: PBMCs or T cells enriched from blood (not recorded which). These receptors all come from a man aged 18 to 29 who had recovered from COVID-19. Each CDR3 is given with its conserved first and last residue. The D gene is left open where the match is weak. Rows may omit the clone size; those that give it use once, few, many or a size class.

CASSPPGQNYGYTF,TGTGCTAGCAGCCCCCCAGGGCAGAACTATGGCTACACCTTC,TRBV7-7,TRBJ1-2,.,14,.
CASGLAGGLWETQYF,TGTGCCAGTGGACTAGCGGGGGGTCTATGGGAGACCCAGTACTTC,TRBV19,TRBJ2-5,.,15,TRBD2
CSATLEASF,TGCAGTGCCACCTTGGAGGCCTCATTT,TRBV20-1,TRBJ2-3,few,9,.
CASSLGLAGVEQFF,TGCGCCAGCAGCTTGGGACTAGCGGGAGTTGAGCAGTTCTTC,TRBV5-1,TRBJ2-1,.,14,TRBD2
CASTDGGLDEKLFF,TGTGCCAGTACCGACGGGGGTTTGGATGAAAAACTGTTTTTT,TRBV6-5,TRBJ1-4,few,14,.
CASSSSDWGDHTYEQYF,TGTGCCAGCAGCTCATCCGACTGGGGAGATCATACCTACGAGCAGTACTTC,TRBV11-3,TRBJ2-7,once,17,.
CASSYSGTSARDTQYF,TGTGCCAGCAGTTACTCCGGGACTAGCGCGCGGGATACGCAGTATTTT,TRBV6-5,TRBJ2-3,.,16,TRBD2
CASSQDGDVSNQPQHF,TGTGCCAGCAGCCAAGACGGGGATGTCAGCAATCAGCCCCAGCATTTT,TRBV4-2,TRBJ1-5,.,16,.
CASSLDPSSYNEQFF,TGCGCCAGCAGCCTCGATCCTAGCTCCTACAATGAGCAGTTCTTC,TRBV5-1,TRBJ2-1,.,15,.
CASSSQAGSYGYTF,TGTGCCAGTAGTAGTCAGGCGGGATCCTATGGCTACACCTTC,TRBV19,TRBJ1-2,.,14,.
CATSDPSRSEEFF,TGTGCCACCAGTGACCCTAGCAGGTCTGAGGAGTTCTTC,TRBV24-1,TRBJ2-1,.,13,.
CASSQDPGQGAFTYNEQFF,TGTGCCAGCAGCCAAGACCCGGGACAGGGAGCATTTACCTACAATGAGCAGTTCTTC,TRBV3-1/TRBV3-2,TRBJ2-1,.,19,TRBD1
CASSLSSSYNSPHHF,TGTGCCAGCAGTTTGTCGAGCTCCTATAATTCACCCCACCACTTT,TRBV28,TRBJ1-6,.,15,.
CASSPYRYNSGNTIYF,TGTGCCAGCTCCCCATACAGGTATAACTCTGGAAACACCATATATTTT,TRBV18,TRBJ1-3,.,16,.
CASSRFGLAGDGETQYF,TGTGCCAGCAGTCGCTTCGGACTAGCGGGAGATGGGGAGACCCAGTACTTC,TRBV27,TRBJ2-5,.,17,TRBD2
CASSEARLAGGTQYF,TGTGCCAGCAGTGAAGCGCGCCTAGCGGGAGGTACGCAGTATTTT,TRBV6-1,TRBJ2-3,.,15,TRBD2
CASSQVYSYNEQFF,TGTGCCAGCAGCCAAGTTTACAGCTACAATGAGCAGTTCTTC,TRBV14,TRBJ2-1,.,14,.
CASSHTGVGADEQYF,TGCGCCAGCAGCCATACAGGGGTAGGGGCAGACGAGCAGTACTTC,TRBV4-1,TRBJ2-7,.,15,TRBD1
CASSLHPPEGANTGELFF,TGTGCCAGCAGCTTACACCCCCCGGAGGGAGCGAACACCGGGGAGCTGTTTTTT,TRBV7-3,TRBJ2-2,.,18,.
CASSASGGAVGTGELFF,TGTGCCAGCAGTGCCAGCGGGGGGGCGGTTGGCACCGGGGAGCTGTTTTTT,TRBV2,TRBJ2-2,few,17,TRBD2
CATSRDFASKFF,TGTGCCACCAGCAGAGATTTCGCGAGCAAGTTCTTC,TRBV15,TRBJ2-1,.,12,.
CASSESGTGATNEKLFF,TGTGCCAGCAGCGAGTCCGGGACAGGAGCAACTAATGAAAAACTGTTTTTT,TRBV7-9,TRBJ1-4,.,17,TRBD1
CASSKQTVLGETQYF,TGTGCCAGCAGTAAACAGACAGTTTTGGGGGAGACCCAGTACTTC,TRBV6-5,TRBJ2-5,.,15,.
CASSPQGYTEAFF,TGTGCCAGCTCACCCCAGGGGTACACTGAAGCTTTCTTT,TRBV18,TRBJ1-1,.,13,.
CASRAPGLATGELFF,TGTGCCAGCAGAGCTCCGGGACTAGCGACCGGGGAGCTGTTTTTT,TRBV7-6,TRBJ2-2,.,15,TRBD2